Described below is a single T cell receptor (beta chain) sequence and its context. TCRdb keeps only in-frame clones here, not all; method: immunoSEQ multiplex PCR. The profile shows a few hundred thousand clones, about nine tenths of them singletons. Germline V gene sequence: CDR1 MNHEY, CDR2 SVGAGI. This CDR3 region has 13 residues. The junction had 3 bases not matched to a gene; V was cut back by 8 bases and J by 3 bases. The entry originates in a study of blood T cell repertoires in COVID-19. The TCR sequence derives from a man in his forties or fifties with acute or convalescent COVID-19. The sequenced material came from peripheral blood. The chain links TRBV6-5 to TRBJ1-2, with 10 nucleotides matching TRBD1. DNA for the CDR3: TGTGCCAGCTCCGGGACAGGGGACTATGGCTACACCTTC. It is translated as CASSGTGDYGYTF.